The rows below give T cell receptor beta chains drawn from one sample of a study of OX40 agonist ivuxolimab in advanced cancers. Only in-frame clones appear in the TCRdb table, and some are missing; sequencing was by immunoSEQ multiplex PCR. The table lists about 100,000 clones, around 90% of them singletons. This specimen consisted of CD4+ or CD8+ T cells sorted from blood, obtained in a trial of the OX40 agonist ivuxolimab. The receptors originated from an adult with an advanced solid tumor such as melanoma, head and neck, liver or kidney cancer. Each CDR3 is given with its conserved first and last residue. Only part of the rows carry a size: once, few, many, or a class if the clone is expanded.

v_call: TRBV6-1; clone_size: NA; j_call: TRBJ2-7; cdr3_length: 12; cdr3_aa: CASTRESHEQYF
v_call: TRBV4-3; clone_size: once; j_call: TRBJ2-7; cdr3_length: 15; cdr3_aa: CASSPHPGVRGEQYF
v_call: TRBV7-2; clone_size: NA; j_call: TRBJ2-5; cdr3_length: 13; cdr3_aa: CASSLITTGTQYF
v_call: TRBV11-3; clone_size: NA; j_call: TRBJ2-1; cdr3_length: 16; cdr3_aa: CASSQSGTGGDNEQFF
v_call: TRBV14; clone_size: NA; j_call: TRBJ1-5; cdr3_length: 16; cdr3_aa: CARPHPTVDSNQPQHF
v_call: TRBV6-1; clone_size: NA; j_call: TRBJ2-3; cdr3_length: 16; cdr3_aa: CASSDRRNRATDTQYF
v_call: TRBV6-5; clone_size: NA; j_call: TRBJ2-3; cdr3_length: 15; cdr3_aa: CASSSPGQVTDTQYF
v_call: TRBV7-2; clone_size: once; j_call: TRBJ2-1; cdr3_length: 14; cdr3_aa: CASSLRGLFNEQFF
v_call: TRBV28; clone_size: NA; j_call: TRBJ2-3; cdr3_length: 15; cdr3_aa: CASRTQGAGTDTQYF
v_call: TRBV19; clone_size: few; j_call: TRBJ1-2; cdr3_length: 14; cdr3_aa: CASSMAGANYGYTF
v_call: TRBV19; clone_size: NA; j_call: TRBJ2-1; cdr3_length: 15; cdr3_aa: CASSSKGEGRYEQFF
v_call: TRBV28; clone_size: NA; j_call: TRBJ2-7; cdr3_length: 15; cdr3_aa: CASSLFRTVSYEQYF
v_call: TRBV7-3; clone_size: NA; j_call: TRBJ2-2; cdr3_length: 16; cdr3_aa: CASSLVETGFGGELFF
v_call: TRBV5-1; clone_size: NA; j_call: TRBJ2-5; cdr3_length: 14; cdr3_aa: CASSPTGGVGTQYF
v_call: TRBV9; clone_size: NA; j_call: TRBJ2-3; cdr3_length: 16; cdr3_aa: CASSGRLAGDTDTQYF
v_call: TRBV6-1; clone_size: NA; j_call: TRBJ2-7; cdr3_length: 16; cdr3_aa: CASSEYPGATSYEQYF
v_call: TRBV6-5; clone_size: NA; j_call: TRBJ2-1; cdr3_length: 15; cdr3_aa: CASSYQAGSYNEQFF
v_call: TRBV7-8; clone_size: NA; j_call: TRBJ1-4; cdr3_length: 13; cdr3_aa: CASSPDINEKLFF
v_call: TRBV7-2; clone_size: NA; j_call: TRBJ2-5; cdr3_length: 16; cdr3_aa: CASSLGPSGSQETQYF
v_call: TRBV7-2; clone_size: NA; j_call: TRBJ1-2; cdr3_length: 14; cdr3_aa: CASSLGGRMGGYTF
v_call: TRBV7-2; clone_size: NA; j_call: TRBJ2-3; cdr3_length: 13; cdr3_aa: CASSSGWDGTQYF
v_call: TRBV5-4; clone_size: once; j_call: TRBJ2-1; cdr3_length: 13; cdr3_aa: CASSLAERREQFF
v_call: TRBV5-1; clone_size: NA; j_call: TRBJ1-1; cdr3_length: 12; cdr3_aa: CASSLDNTEAFF
v_call: TRBV5-1; clone_size: NA; j_call: TRBJ1-1; cdr3_length: 15; cdr3_aa: CASSLITGEDTEAFF
v_call: TRBV5-4; clone_size: once; j_call: TRBJ2-2; cdr3_length: 16; cdr3_aa: CASSSGLDRDGGELFF
v_call: TRBV14; clone_size: NA; j_call: TRBJ2-2; cdr3_length: 16; cdr3_aa: CASSHLGRRDTGELFF
v_call: TRBV5-1; clone_size: once; j_call: TRBJ2-7; cdr3_length: 16; cdr3_aa: CASSPTPEVSAYEQYF
v_call: TRBV19; clone_size: NA; j_call: TRBJ1-4; cdr3_length: 14; cdr3_aa: CASSRTGANEKLFF
v_call: TRBV19; clone_size: NA; j_call: TRBJ2-3; cdr3_length: 18; cdr3_aa: CASSITGRGSFKPDTQYF
v_call: TRBV6-6; clone_size: NA; j_call: TRBJ1-2; cdr3_length: 13; cdr3_aa: CASRLTANYGYTF
v_call: TRBV18; clone_size: NA; j_call: TRBJ2-5; cdr3_length: 15; cdr3_aa: CASSPGRLSAETQYF
v_call: TRBV9; clone_size: NA; j_call: TRBJ2-7; cdr3_length: 13; cdr3_aa: CASSLSLSSEQYF